Sequencing of this T cell receptor (beta chain) was carried out in a study of vaccination and CD4 T cells after COVID-19. Cultured CD4+ T-cell DNA underwent Oncomine TCR Beta short-read sequencing. MiXCR, run by TCRdb on the PCR reads, gives a single entry per CDR3 protein. This sample yields 16,000 or so distinct CDR3 sequences, of which about 75% are seen a single time; around 8.7% belongs to the top ten. Indicated treatment: roughly nine-day PBMC culture with coronavirus spike peptide pools or control peptides (ViraFEST assay). Expanded clonotypes were found by TCR sequencing after peptide-pool stimulation (ViraFEST). Only a few counts were recorded for this clonotype. The antigen is not known. The length of the CDR3 is 12 residues. Trimming took off 3 bases at V and 4 bases at J, with 9 bases between the two ends. Germline CDR1 and CDR2: DFQATT and SNEGSKA (reference sequence). The study's findings and limits: Relatively few convalescent patients were studied; early post-infection timepoints were not included. When vaccine-specific clones from convalescent patients were examined, 304 of 307 were spike mono-reactive.

The genes are TRBV20-1 and TRBJ1-2; D gene uncertain. The specimen was CD4+ T cells from blood, cultured in vitro, collected after SARS-CoV-2 vaccination. This TCR was sampled from a human donor who received a COVID-19 vaccine. The CDR3 coding sequence is TGCAGTGCTAGTCTTTTAGGCTATGGCTACACCTTC. Amino acids: CSASLLGYGYTF.